The clone carrying this T cell receptor beta chain ranks as large. As yet, its antigen is unknown. This specimen comes from a study of circulating CD8 cells and anti-PD-1 response in melanoma. Study results and caveats: Clonotype sharing was highest between DPOS and TIGIT subsets. Replicates were generally not done for experiments.

CDR1 and CDR2 from the germline V gene are MDHEN and SYDVKM. This CDR3 is built from 13 residues. Trimming took 10 bases from V and 0 from J, leaving 13 bases between them. The QIAseq Immune Repertoire TCR panel built the libraries from about 14 ng of total RNA. TCRdb reanalysed the reads using MiXCR and keeps one entry per CDR3 protein. The repertoire has a few hundred distinct CDR3 sequences, about 10% of them found once; the top ten carry 40% to 50%. Four subsets defined by PD-1 and/or TIGIT were sorted from live CD3+CD8+TCRalphabeta+ cells. The specimen was CD8+ T cells from PBMCs, collected at baseline or after one month of anti-PD-1 therapy (not recorded which). The chain uses TRBV28 and TRBJ2-7; a weak D match, TRBD1 (5 bases). The TCR was taken from a human donor with melanoma. The DNA for the CDR3 is TGTGCCACCCTAGGGGTCTCCTCCTACGAGCAGTACTTC. This sequence encodes CATLGVSSYEQYF.